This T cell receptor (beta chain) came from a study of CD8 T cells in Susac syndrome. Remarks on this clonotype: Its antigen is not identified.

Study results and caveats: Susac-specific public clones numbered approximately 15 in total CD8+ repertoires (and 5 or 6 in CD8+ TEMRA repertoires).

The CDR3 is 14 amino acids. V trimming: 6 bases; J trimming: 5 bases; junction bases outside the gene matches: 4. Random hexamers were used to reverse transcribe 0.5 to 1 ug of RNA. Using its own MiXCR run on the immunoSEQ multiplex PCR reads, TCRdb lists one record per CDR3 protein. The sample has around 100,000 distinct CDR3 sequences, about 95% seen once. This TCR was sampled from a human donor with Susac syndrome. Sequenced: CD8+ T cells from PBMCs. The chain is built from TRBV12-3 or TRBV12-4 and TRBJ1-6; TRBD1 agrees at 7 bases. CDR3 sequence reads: CASRDRSNNSPLHF. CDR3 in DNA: TGTGCCAGCAGGGACAGGTCCAATAATTCACCCCTCCACTTT.